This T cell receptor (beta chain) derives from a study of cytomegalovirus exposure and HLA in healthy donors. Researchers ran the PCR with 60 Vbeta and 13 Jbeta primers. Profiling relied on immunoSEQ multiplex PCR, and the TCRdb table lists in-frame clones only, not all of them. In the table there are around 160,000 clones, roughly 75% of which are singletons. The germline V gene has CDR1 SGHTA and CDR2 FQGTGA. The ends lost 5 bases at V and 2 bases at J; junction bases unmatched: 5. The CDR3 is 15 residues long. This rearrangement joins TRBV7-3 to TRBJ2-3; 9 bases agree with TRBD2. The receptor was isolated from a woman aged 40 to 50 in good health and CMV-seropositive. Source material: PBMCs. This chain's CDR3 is CASSRGLAFTDTQYF. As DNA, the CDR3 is TGTGCCAGCAGCCGGGGACTAGCTTTCACAGATACGCAGTATTTT.